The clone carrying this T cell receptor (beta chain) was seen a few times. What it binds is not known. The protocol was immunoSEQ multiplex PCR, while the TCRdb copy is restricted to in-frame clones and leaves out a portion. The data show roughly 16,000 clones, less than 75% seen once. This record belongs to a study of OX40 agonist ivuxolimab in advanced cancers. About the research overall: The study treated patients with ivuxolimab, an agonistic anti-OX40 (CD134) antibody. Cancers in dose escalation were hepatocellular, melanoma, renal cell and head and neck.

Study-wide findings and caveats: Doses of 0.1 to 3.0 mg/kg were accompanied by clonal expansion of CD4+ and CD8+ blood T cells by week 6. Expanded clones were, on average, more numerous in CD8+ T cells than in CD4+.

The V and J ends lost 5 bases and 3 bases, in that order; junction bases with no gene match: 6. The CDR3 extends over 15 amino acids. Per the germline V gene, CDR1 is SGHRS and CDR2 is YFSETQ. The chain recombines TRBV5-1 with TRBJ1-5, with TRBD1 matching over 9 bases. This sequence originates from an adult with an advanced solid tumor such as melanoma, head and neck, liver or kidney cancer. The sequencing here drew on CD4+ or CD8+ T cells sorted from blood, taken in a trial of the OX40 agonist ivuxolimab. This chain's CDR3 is CASRRGTGNNQPQHF. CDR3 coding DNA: TGCGCCAGCAGAAGGGGGACAGGGAACAATCAGCCCCAGCATTTT.